The rows below give T cell receptor beta chains drawn from one sample of a study of vaccination effects on CD4 cells after COVID-19. These receptors' antigens are unknown. Clones were read by immunoSEQ multiplex PCR, and TCRdb kept only the in-frame ones, dropping some. The sample lists under 20,000 clones, approximately 74% seen once, with 15% to 20% in the top ten. Sample: CD4+ T cells from PBMCs cultured with SARS-CoV-2 spike peptides, taken before COVID-19 vaccination. The receptors stem from a human donor who had a prior SARS-CoV-2 infection. Both conserved end residues are part of each CDR3. Fields, in order: D gene, V gene, clone size, J gene, CDR3 protein, CDR3 DNA. D genes are given only for firm matches. The size entry is marked missing in some rows and otherwise reads once, few, many or a size class.

>.|TRBV30|few|TRBJ1-4
CAWSGGATNEKLFF
TGTGCCTGGAGTGGCGGGGCAACTAATGAAAAACTGTTTTTT
>.|TRBV28|.|TRBJ1-3
CASSLWAPGQRILTYF
TGTGCCAGCAGTTTATGGGCCCCAGGACAGCGGATCCTCACCTATTTT
>TRBD2|TRBV4-3|.|TRBJ2-5
CASSQDIELAGGVYQETQYF
TGCGCCAGCAGCCAAGATATCGAACTAGCGGGAGGGGTATACCAAGAGACCCAGTACTTC
>.|TRBV4-2|.|TRBJ1-1
CASSQDLPGTNTEAFF
TGTGCCAGCAGCCAAGATCTTCCGGGGACGAACACTGAAGCTTTCTTT
>TRBD1|TRBV7-2|few|TRBJ1-3
CASSPSWDSIGNTIYF
TGTGCCAGCAGCCCATCGTGGGACAGCATCGGAAACACCATATATTTT
>.|TRBV6-5|large|TRBJ1-2
CASSYWAGEDYGYTF
TGTGCCAGCAGTTACTGGGCAGGGGAAGACTATGGCTACACCTTC
>TRBD2|TRBV5-1|.|TRBJ2-1
CASSSRTSGSDEQFF
TGCGCCAGCAGCTCACGGACTAGCGGGAGCGATGAGCAGTTCTTC
>.|TRBV5-6|.|TRBJ1-2
CASSFRQTGYTF
TGTGCCAGCAGCTTTAGACAGACTGGCTACACCTTC
>.|TRBV4-2|few|TRBJ2-7
CASSPLISREQYF
TGTGCCAGCAGCCCGCTGATTTCGCGCGAGCAGTACTTC
>.|TRBV7-8|once|TRBJ2-1
CASSPGGRSYNEQFF
TGTGCCAGCAGCCCCGGGGGGCGCTCCTACAATGAGCAGTTCTTC
>.|TRBV11-3|.|TRBJ2-3
CASSLGLAMGGTDTQYF
TGTGCCAGCAGCTTAGGGCTAGCGATGGGTGGCACAGATACGCAGTATTTT
>.|TRBV3-1/TRBV3-2|.|TRBJ2-5
CASSHRWGTQYF
TGTGCCAGCAGCCATCGATGGGGGACCCAGTACTTC
>TRBD2|TRBV9|.|TRBJ2-7
CASSRSVGGDGMEQYF
TGTGCCAGCAGCCGCAGCGTTGGGGGGGACGGTATGGAGCAGTACTTC
>.|TRBV12-3/TRBV12-4|.|TRBJ1-2
CASSLALGYTF
TGTGCCAGCAGTTTAGCGCTTGGCTACACCTTC
>.|TRBV5-1|.|TRBJ1-1
CASRLTLDTEAFF
TGCGCCAGCAGATTAACGTTGGACACTGAAGCTTTCTTT
>TRBD1|TRBV7-9|.|TRBJ2-5
CASSAIQGVNQETQYF
TGTGCCAGCAGCGCGATACAGGGGGTCAACCAAGAGACCCAGTACTTC
>.|TRBV15|.|TRBJ1-1
CATSGLGNTEAFF
TGTGCCACCAGCGGACTTGGGAACACTGAAGCTTTCTTT
>TRBD2|TRBV5-4|.|TRBJ2-3
CASSLGTSGVQGADTQYF
TGTGCCAGCAGCCTCGGGACTAGCGGGGTCCAGGGTGCAGATACGCAGTATTTT
>.|TRBV9|few|TRBJ2-2
CASTGLTGELFF
TGTGCCAGCACCGGACTCACCGGGGAGCTGTTTTTT
>.|TRBV10-3|once|TRBJ2-1
CAIRDDHNEQFF
TGTGCCATCAGAGATGACCACAATGAGCAGTTCTTC
>.|TRBV7-6|.|TRBJ2-3
CASSLEGIMRDTQYF
TGTGCCAGCAGCTTAGAGGGGATAATGAGAGATACGCAGTATTTT
>.|TRBV12-5|.|TRBJ2-1
CASGLVLFGQGRVGAEQFF
TGTGCTAGTGGTTTGGTACTGTTTGGCCAGGGTCGAGTTGGAGCTGAGCAGTTCTTC
>.|TRBV2|few|TRBJ2-7
CASRAGQLAYEQYF
TGTGCCAGCAGGGCTGGACAGCTGGCTTACGAGCAGTACTTC
>.|TRBV6-2/TRBV6-3|.|TRBJ2-7
CASSQAYEQYF
TGTGCCAGCAGCCAGGCCTACGAGCAGTACTTC
>.|TRBV5-1|.|TRBJ2-1
CASSLAPAQNEQFF
TGCGCCAGCAGCTTGGCGCCCGCACAAAATGAGCAGTTCTTC
>TRBD2|TRBV2|.|TRBJ2-3
CATGLAGVTDTQYF
TGTGCCACAGGACTAGCGGGAGTAACAGATACGCAGTATTTT
>TRBD1|TRBV7-2|once|TRBJ1-5
CASSQTGGDQPQHF
TGTGCCAGCAGCCAGACAGGGGGCGATCAGCCCCAGCATTTT